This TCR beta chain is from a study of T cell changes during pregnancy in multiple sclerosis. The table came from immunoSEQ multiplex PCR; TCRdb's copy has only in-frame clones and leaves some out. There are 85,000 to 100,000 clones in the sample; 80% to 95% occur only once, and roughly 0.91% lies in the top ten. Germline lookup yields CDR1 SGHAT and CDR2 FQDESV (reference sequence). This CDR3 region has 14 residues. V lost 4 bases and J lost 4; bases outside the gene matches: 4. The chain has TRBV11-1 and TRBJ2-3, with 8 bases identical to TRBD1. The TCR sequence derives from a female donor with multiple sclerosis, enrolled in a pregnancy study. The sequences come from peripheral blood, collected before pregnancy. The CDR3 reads CASSSRTGPDTQYF. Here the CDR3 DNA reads TGTGCCAGCAGCTCCCGGACAGGGCCAGATACGCAGTATTTT.